This passage covers 8 T cell receptor beta chains from one sample sequenced in a study of PD-1 blockade in classical Hodgkin lymphoma. Each patient relapsed following autologous stem cell transplantation, and prior brentuximab vedotin exposure differed. Sequenced by immunoSEQ multiplex PCR; TCRdb stores in-frame clones only, minus some. The sample holds some 93,000 clones, roughly 92% seen once. This material consisted of peripheral blood mononuclear cells (PBMCs), taken at baseline. The receptors stem from a human donor with classical Hodgkin lymphoma.

The chain carries TRBV21-1 and TRBJ1-5. TRBV21-1 represents a pseudogene. CDR3 length: 17 residues. CDR3 nucleotide sequence: TGTGCCAGCAGCAAAGGCCCCTACTGGGCGGTCAATCAGCCCCAGCATTTT. This codes for CASSKGPYWAVNQPQHF.

The chain uses TRBV6-1 and TRBJ1-5; D remains ambiguous. This CDR3 is built from 13 residues. V dropped 2 bases and J dropped 4 bases, with 6 bases sitting between them. CDR1 is MNHNS and CDR2 is SASEGT in the germline V gene. DNA of the CDR3: TGTGCCAGCAGTGAACGGTGGAATCAGCCCCAGCATTTT. Residues: CASSERWNQPQHF.

The chain combines TRBV19 with TRBJ2-2; D is uncertain. Germline lookup yields CDR1 LNHDA and CDR2 SQIVND (reference sequence). The CDR3 is 14 residues long. Trimming left V 4 bases short and J 0 bases short, with 6 bases between. The CDR3 DNA is TGTGCCAGTAGTACAGGTTCGAACACCGGGGAGCTGTTTTTT. Translated: CASSTGSNTGELFF.

This chain uses TRBV19 with TRBJ2-3; 9 nucleotides agree with TRBD2. V lost 5 bases, J lost 2 bases, and 8 bases stayed unmatched. CDR1 is LNHDA, CDR2 SQIVND, per germline (reference sequence). The CDR3 covers 16 residues. CDR3 bases: TGTGCCAGTAGTTTTGGGCTAGCGGGATTCACAGATACGCAGTATTTT. It translates to CASSFGLAGFTDTQYF.

The chain joins TRBV2 to TRBJ1-1; D remains ambiguous. V lost 7 bases and J lost 2, with 5 bases in between. The CDR3 extends over 11 amino acids. Germline V lookup: CDR1 SNHLY, CDR2 FYNNEI. DNA for the CDR3: TGTGCCAGCATAAGAAACACTGAAGCTTTCTTT. Its protein product is CASIRNTEAFF.

This chain connects TRBV7-6 to TRBJ1-1; D remains unclear. Trimming took off 1 base at V and 2 bases at J, with 11 bases between the two ends. CDR3 size: 15 residues. Germline CDR1 SGHVS, CDR2 FNYEAQ. In DNA form, the CDR3 reads TGTGCCAGCAGCTTAGGCCCTCGGAGCAACACTGAAGCTTTCTTT. Residues: CASSLGPRSNTEAFF. Drawing the rest from reference TRBV7-6 and TRBJ1-1, the complete variable domain is GAGVSQSPRYKVTKRGQDVALRCDPISGHVSLYWYRQALGQGPEFLTYFNYEAQQDKSGLPNDRFSAERPEGSISTLTIQRTEQRDSAMYRCASSLGPRSNTEAFFGQGTRLTVV.

The gene calls are TRBV9 and TRBJ2-7, with TRBD2 matching over 7 bases. Germline V gene lookup returns CDR1 SGDLS and CDR2 YYNGEE. J was trimmed by 1 base and V by 0 bases; bases with no gene match: 4. The CDR3 sequence is 15 residues long. The CDR3 is CASSVDDSGSYEQYF. The CDR3 coding sequence is TGTGCCAGCAGCGTAGACGATAGCGGGTCCTACGAGCAGTACTTC.

The chain has TRBV5-1 and TRBJ1-3; unclear D gene. Trimming left V 2 bases short and J 3 bases short, with 9 bases between. Per the germline V gene, CDR1 is SGHRS and CDR2 is YFSETQ. CDR3 length equals 14 residues. Here the CDR3 DNA reads TGCGCCAGCAGCTTTGATGCGGGTGGAAACACCATATATTTT. Amino acid sequence: CASSFDAGGNTIYF.